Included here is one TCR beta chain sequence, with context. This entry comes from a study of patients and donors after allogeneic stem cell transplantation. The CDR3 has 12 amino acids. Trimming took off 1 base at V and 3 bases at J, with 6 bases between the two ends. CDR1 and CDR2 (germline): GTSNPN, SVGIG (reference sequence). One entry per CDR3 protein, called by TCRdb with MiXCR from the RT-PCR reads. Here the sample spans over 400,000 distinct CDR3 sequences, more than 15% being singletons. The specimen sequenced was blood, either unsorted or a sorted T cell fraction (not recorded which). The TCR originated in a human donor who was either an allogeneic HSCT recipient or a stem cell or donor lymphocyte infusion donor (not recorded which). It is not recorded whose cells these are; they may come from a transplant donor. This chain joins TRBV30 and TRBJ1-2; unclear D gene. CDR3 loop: CAWSGVDYGYTF. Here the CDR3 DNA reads TGTGCCTGGAGTGGGGTGGACTATGGCTACACCTTC. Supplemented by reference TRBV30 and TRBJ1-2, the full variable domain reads SQTIHQWPATLVQPVGSPLSLECTVEGTSNPNLYWYRQAAGRGLQLLFYSVGIGQISSEVPQNLSASRPQDRQFILSSKKLLLSDSGFYLCAWSGVDYGYTFGSGTRLTVV.